These 4 T cell receptor beta chains originate from one sample sequenced in a study of T cell changes during pregnancy in multiple sclerosis. The table came from immunoSEQ multiplex PCR; TCRdb's copy has only in-frame clones and leaves some out. The table records more than 90,000 clones, 80% to 95% of them present only once. The material was peripheral blood, obtained in the third trimester of pregnancy. These receptors were obtained from a female donor with multiple sclerosis, enrolled in a pregnancy study.

The V and J genes are TRBV19 and TRBJ2-2; a possible D gene is TRBD1 (6 bases). Trimming stripped 3 bases from V and 6 bases from J, with 14 bases between. The CDR3 loop spans 15 amino acids. Germline V gene sequence: CDR1 LNHDA, CDR2 SQIVND (reference sequence). The CDR3 is CASSMQGKGAGELFF. The CDR3 bases are TGTGCCAGTAGTATGCAGGGGAAGGGGGCCGGGGAGCTGTTTTTT. Together with reference TRBV19 and TRBJ2-2, the CDR3 gives the full variable domain: DGGITQSPKYLFRKEGQNVTLSCEQNLNHDAMYWYRQDPGQGLRLIYYSQIVNDFQKGDIAEGYSVSREKKESFPLTVTSAQKNPTAFYLCASSMQGKGAGELFFGEGSRLTVL.

The rearrangement links TRBV9 to TRBJ2-1, with D possibly TRBD1 on 6 matching bases. CDR3 size: 14 residues. CDR1 is SGDLS and CDR2 is YYNGEE in the germline V gene. The V end lost 3 bases, the J end lost 5 bases, and 12 bases lay between the germline ends. The CDR3 loop reads CASSAMDRNNEQFF. CDR3 bases: TGTGCCAGCAGCGCCATGGACAGAAACAATGAGCAGTTCTTC. The complete variable domain, with remaining parts taken from reference TRBV9 and TRBJ2-1, reads DSGVTQTPKHLITATGQRVTLRCSPRSGDLSVYWYQQSLDQGLQFLIQYYNGEERAKGNILERFSAQQFPDLHSELNLSSLELGDSALYFCASSAMDRNNEQFFGPGTRLTVL.

J is TRBJ2-2 and V is TRBV11-2; the D is unclear. The CDR3 is 14 residues long. Germline lookup yields CDR1 SGHAT and CDR2 FQNNGV. Trimming shortened V by 3 bases and J by 3 bases, and 8 bases separated the two germline ends. The CDR3 spells CASSFKLYTGELFF. The CDR3 bases are TGTGCCAGCAGCTTCAAGCTCTACACCGGGGAGCTGTTTTTT.

The gene calls are TRBV10-3 and TRBJ2-5, with TRBD2 identical over 12 bases. V shed 6 bases and J 3 bases; nucleotides not matched to a gene: 11. CDR1 and CDR2 from the germline V gene are ENHRY and SYGVKD. This CDR3 has 17 residues. CDR3 sequence: CAISDYLAGGPEETQYF. The CDR3 DNA sequence: TGTGCCATCAGCGACTACCTAGCGGGAGGGCCAGAAGAGACCCAGTACTTC.